The T cell receptor (beta chain) under discussion was sequenced for a study of cytomegalovirus exposure and HLA in healthy donors. Study-wide findings and caveats: Most TCR beta V segments were productive about 87% or about 30% of the time in an earlier analysis. The study assumed roughly uniform donor sequencing depth for presence/absence analyses. Excluded: some indistinguishable V segments such as TRBV6-2 and TRBV6-3.

Primers for the PCR totalled 60 Vbeta and 13 Jbeta. Some clones are missing from TCRdb's copy, which holds only in-frame ones; the method was immunoSEQ multiplex PCR. The top ten hold around 0.37% of the sample, which has over 150,000 clones, around 82% seen once. Notes on this clone: The antigen is undetermined.

The ends lost 6 bases at V and 5 bases at J; junction bases unmatched: 5. This CDR3 spans 16 amino acids. Germline V lookup: CDR1 KGHSH, CDR2 LQKENI. This chain connects TRBV18 to TRBJ2-2; 14 nucleotides align to TRBD2. This TCR came from a boy aged 2 to 10 in good health and CMV-seronegative. Sequenced material: PBMCs. The CDR3 loop reads CASSPGLAGGTGELFF. The CDR3 DNA reads as TGTGCCAGCTCCCCCGGACTAGCGGGAGGAACCGGGGAGCTGTTTTTT.